This T cell receptor beta chain came from a study of blood T cell repertoires in COVID-19. Looking at the study overall: T cells, B-cell-depleted T cells, or PBMCs supplied cDNA or gDNA.

The CDR3 length is 11 residues. V was clipped by 5 bases and J by 8 bases, with 6 bases between them. In germline, CDR1 is ENHRY, CDR2 SYGVKD. Profiling relied on immunoSEQ multiplex PCR, and the TCRdb table lists in-frame clones only, not all of them. The sample lists around 250,000 clones, roughly 85% occurring once. V and J are TRBV10-3 and TRBJ2-2; a possible D gene is TRBD2 (5 bases). This receptor was obtained from a man aged 50 or older with active or convalescent COVID-19. The sample was peripheral blood. CDR3 in amino acids: CAISPGGELFF. CDR3 nucleotides: TGTGCCATCAGTCCGGGGGGGGAGCTGTTTTTT.